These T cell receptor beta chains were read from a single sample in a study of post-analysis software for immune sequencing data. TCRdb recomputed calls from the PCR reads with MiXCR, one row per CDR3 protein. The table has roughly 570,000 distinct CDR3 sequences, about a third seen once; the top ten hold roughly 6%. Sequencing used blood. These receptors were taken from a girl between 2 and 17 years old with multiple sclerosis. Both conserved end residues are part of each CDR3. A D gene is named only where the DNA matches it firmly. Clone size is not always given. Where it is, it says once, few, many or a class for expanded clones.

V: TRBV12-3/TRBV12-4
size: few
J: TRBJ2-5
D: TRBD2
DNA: TGTGCCAGCAGTTCGGGGGGACTAGCGGGGCTCCAAGAGACCCAGTACTTC
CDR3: CASSSGGLAGLQETQYF

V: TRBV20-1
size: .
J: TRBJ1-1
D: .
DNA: TGCAGTGCAGGGGAGCTGGACACTGAAGCTTTCTTT
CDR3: CSAGELDTEAFF

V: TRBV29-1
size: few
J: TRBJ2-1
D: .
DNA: TGCAGCGGCCGGTACAATGGGCAGTTCTTC
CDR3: CSGRYNGQFF

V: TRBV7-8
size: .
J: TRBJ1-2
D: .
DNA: TGTGCCAGCAGCTTTTCCTCGCAGGGCTATGGCTACACCTTC
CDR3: CASSFSSQGYGYTF

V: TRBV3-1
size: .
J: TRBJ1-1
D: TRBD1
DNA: TGTGCCAGCAGCTCGACAGGGGGATGCACCGAAGCTTTCTTT
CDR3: CASSSTGGCTEAFF

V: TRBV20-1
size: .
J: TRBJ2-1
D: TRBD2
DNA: TGCAGTGCTTCCCACCCCGGGACTAGACACAATGAGCAGTTCTTC
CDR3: CSASHPGTRHNEQFF

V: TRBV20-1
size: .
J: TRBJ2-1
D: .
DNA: TGCAGTGCTAGAGATAGGTCCAACAATGAGCAGTTCTTC
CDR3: CSARDRSNNEQFF

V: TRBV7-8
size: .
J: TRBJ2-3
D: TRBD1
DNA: TGTGCCAGCAGTACAGGGGCGGCAGATACGCAGTATTTT
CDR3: CASSTGAADTQYF

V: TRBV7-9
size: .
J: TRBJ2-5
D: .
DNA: TGTGCCAGCAGCGCAGACAGGTTACAAGAGACCCAGTACTTC
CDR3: CASSADRLQETQYF

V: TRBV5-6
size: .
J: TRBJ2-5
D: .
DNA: TGTGCCAGCAGCTCTGGTGCCTATCAAGAGACCCAGTACTTC
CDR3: CASSSGAYQETQYF

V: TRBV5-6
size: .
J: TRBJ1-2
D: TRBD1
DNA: TGTGCCAGCAGCCAGGGACAGGGGCATGGCTACACCTTC
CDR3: CASSQGQGHGYTF

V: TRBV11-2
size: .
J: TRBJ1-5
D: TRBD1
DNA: TGTGCCAGCAGCTTAGATGGCAGGGGGTTGCAGCCCCAGCATTTT
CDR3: CASSLDGRGLQPQHF

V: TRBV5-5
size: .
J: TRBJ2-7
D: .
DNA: TGTGCCAGCAGCTTGCTCTCAGGGTTATACGAGCAGTACTTC
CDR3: CASSLLSGLYEQYF

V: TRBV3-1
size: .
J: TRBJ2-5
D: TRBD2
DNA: TGTGCCAGCAGCCAATCGTCCCGGGGGGGTGAGACCCAGTACTTC
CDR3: CASSQSSRGGETQYF

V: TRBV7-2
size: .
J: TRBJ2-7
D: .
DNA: TGTGCCAGCAGCTTAGCACTGTCCAGGCAGTACTTC
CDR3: CASSLALSRQYF

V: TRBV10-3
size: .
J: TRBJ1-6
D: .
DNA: TGTGCCATCAGTGCCCGGGGGGCTGACGGTTCACCCCTCCACTTT
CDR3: CAISARGADGSPLHF

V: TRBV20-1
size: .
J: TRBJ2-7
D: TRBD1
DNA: TGCAGTGCCACCTCCCCGGGACAGGGTGAACACGAGCAGTACTTC
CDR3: CSATSPGQGEHEQYF

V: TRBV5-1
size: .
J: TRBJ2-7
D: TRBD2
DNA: TGCGCCAGCAGCTTGGGGTCGCGGGGGAGAACCTACGAGCAGTACTTC
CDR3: CASSLGSRGRTYEQYF

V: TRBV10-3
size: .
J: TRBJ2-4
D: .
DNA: TGTGCCATCAGTGAACTAGCCAAAAACATTCAGTACTTC
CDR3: CAISELAKNIQYF

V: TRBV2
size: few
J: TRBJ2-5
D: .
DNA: TGTGCCAGCAGTGTTGGTTTAAGGGAGACCCAGTACTTC
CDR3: CASSVGLRETQYF

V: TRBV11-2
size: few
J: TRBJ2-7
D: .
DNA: TGTGCCAGCAGCTTAGAGCCGGGGTACGAGCAGTACTTC
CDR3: CASSLEPGYEQYF

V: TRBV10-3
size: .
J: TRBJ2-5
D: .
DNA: TGTGCCATCAGTGGGGTCCAAATGGGTGAGCAGTACTTC
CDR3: CAISGVQMGEQYF

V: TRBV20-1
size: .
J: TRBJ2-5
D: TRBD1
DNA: TGCAGTGCCGACTCGACAGGGAAAAGGGGGAAGACCCAGTACTTC
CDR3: CSADSTGKRGKTQYF

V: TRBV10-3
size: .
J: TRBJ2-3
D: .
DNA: TGTGCCATCAGTGACGAAAGGGATACGCAGTATTTT
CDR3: CAISDERDTQYF